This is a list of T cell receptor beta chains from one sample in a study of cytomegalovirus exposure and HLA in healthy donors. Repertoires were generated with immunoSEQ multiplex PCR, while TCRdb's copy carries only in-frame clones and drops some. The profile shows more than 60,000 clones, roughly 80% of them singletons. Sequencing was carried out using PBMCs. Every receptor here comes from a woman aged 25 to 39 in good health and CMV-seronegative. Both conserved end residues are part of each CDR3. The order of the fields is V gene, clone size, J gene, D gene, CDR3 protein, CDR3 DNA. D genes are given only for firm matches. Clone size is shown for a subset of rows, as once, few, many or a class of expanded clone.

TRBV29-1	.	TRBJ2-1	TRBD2	CSVGGLADRYEQFF	TGCAGCGTTGGGGGTCTAGCGGATCGCTATGAGCAGTTCTTC
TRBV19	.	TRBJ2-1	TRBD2	CATRLAGGSNEQFF	TGTGCCACCCGACTAGCGGGAGGAAGTAATGAGCAGTTCTTC
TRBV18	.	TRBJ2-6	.	CASSPLGATSFGANVLTF	TGTGCCAGCTCCCCGCTGGGGGCCACCAGCTTTGGGGCCAACGTCCTGACTTTC
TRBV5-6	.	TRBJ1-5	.	CASSLVGGGGNQPQHF	TGTGCCAGCAGCTTGGTTGGGGGAGGTGGCAATCAGCCCCAGCATTTT
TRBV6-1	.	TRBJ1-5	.	CASHDTPFNQPQHF	TGTGCCAGCCACGACACCCCCTTCAATCAGCCCCAGCATTTT
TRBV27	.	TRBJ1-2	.	CASSSPQGIGGYTF	TGTGCCAGCAGTTCACCACAGGGAATTGGCGGCTACACCTTC
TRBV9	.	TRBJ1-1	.	CASSVQGYTEAFF	TGTGCCAGCAGCGTACAGGGGTATACTGAAGCTTTCTTT
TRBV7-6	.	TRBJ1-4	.	CASSLEPGSNEKLFF	TGTGCCAGCAGCTTAGAGCCGGGGTCTAATGAAAAACTGTTTTTT
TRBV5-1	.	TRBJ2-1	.	CASSLPSNEQFF	TGCGCCAGCAGCTTGCCTAGCAATGAGCAGTTCTTC
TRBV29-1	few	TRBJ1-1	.	CSVEGRNTEAFF	TGCAGCGTTGAAGGGAGGAACACTGAAGCTTTCTTT
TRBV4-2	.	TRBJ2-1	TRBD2	CASSLRTSNNEQFF	TGTGCCAGCAGCTTACGGACTAGTAACAATGAGCAGTTCTTC
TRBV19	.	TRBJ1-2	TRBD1	CASSSRDRAYGYTF	TGTGCCAGTAGTAGCCGGGACAGGGCCTATGGCTACACCTTC
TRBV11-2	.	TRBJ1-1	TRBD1	CASSLDRVNTEAFF	TGTGCCAGCAGCCTGGACAGGGTGAACACTGAAGCTTTCTTT
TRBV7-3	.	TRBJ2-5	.	CASSSRPQETQYF	TGTGCCAGCAGCTCTCGCCCGCAGGAGACCCAGTACTTC
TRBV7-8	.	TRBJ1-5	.	CASSLVGQSGGQPQHF	TGTGCCAGCAGCTTAGTCGGCCAGTCCGGAGGTCAGCCCCAGCATTTT
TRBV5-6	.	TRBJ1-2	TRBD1	CASSSDRLGQGILGYTF	TGTGCCAGCAGCTCCGACCGACTAGGACAGGGAATTCTCGGCTACACCTTC
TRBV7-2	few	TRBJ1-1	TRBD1	CASSPRDRVLNTEAFF	TGTGCCAGCAGCCCCCGGGACAGGGTCCTGAACACTGAAGCTTTCTTT
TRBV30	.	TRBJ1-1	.	CAWSALRNTEAFF	TGTGCCTGGAGTGCCCTGCGGAACACTGAAGCTTTCTTT
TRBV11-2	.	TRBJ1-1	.	CASSLGVRRSGEAFF	TGTGCCAGCAGCTTAGGAGTCAGGAGGTCGGGTGAAGCTTTCTTT
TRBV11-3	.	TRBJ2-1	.	CASSPPWLPEGNEQFF	TGTGCCAGCAGCCCGCCTTGGCTTCCCGAGGGCAATGAGCAGTTCTTC
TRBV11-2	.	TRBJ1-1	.	CASIRTVNTEAFF	TGTGCCAGCATCAGGACAGTTAACACTGAAGCTTTCTTT
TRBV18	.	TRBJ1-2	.	CASSPGTPNYGYTF	TGTGCCAGCTCACCAGGGACACCGAACTATGGCTACACCTTC
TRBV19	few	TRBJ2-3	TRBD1	CASSTLDRARTDTQYF	TGTGCCAGTAGTACCCTGGACAGGGCGCGCACAGATACGCAGTATTTT
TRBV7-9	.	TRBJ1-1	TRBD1	CASSFSGQGSTEAFF	TGTGCCAGCAGCTTTTCGGGACAGGGATCGACTGAAGCTTTCTTT
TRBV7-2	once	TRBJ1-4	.	CASSLVREAGNEKLFF	TGTGCCAGCAGCTTAGTAAGGGAGGCGGGTAATGAAAAACTGTTTTTT
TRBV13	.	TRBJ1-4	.	CASSPQALGHSSEKLFF	TGTGCCAGCTCACCTCAAGCCCTGGGGCATTCGAGTGAAAAACTGTTTTTT
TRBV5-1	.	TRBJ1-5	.	CASSLAGSNQPQHF	TGCGCCAGCAGCTTGGCCGGTAGCAATCAGCCCCAGCATTTT
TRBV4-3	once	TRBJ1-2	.	CASSQDRGHGYTF	TGCGCCAGCAGCCAAGATCGGGGTCATGGCTACACCTTC
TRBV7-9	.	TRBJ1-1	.	CASSSLEIVDTEAFF	TGTGCCAGCAGCTCACTGGAGATAGTGGACACTGAAGCTTTCTTT
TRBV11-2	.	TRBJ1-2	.	CASSLDQIYGYTF	TGTGCCAGCAGCTTAGATCAGATCTATGGCTACACCTTC
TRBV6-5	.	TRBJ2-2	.	CASIAGGTGELFF	TGTGCCAGCATTGCCGGAGGCACCGGGGAGCTGTTTTTT
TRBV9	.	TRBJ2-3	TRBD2	CASSVSGGTDTQYF	TGTGCCAGCAGCGTGAGCGGGGGGACAGATACGCAGTATTTT